This passage covers 15 T cell receptor beta chains from one sample sequenced in a study of cytomegalovirus exposure and HLA in healthy donors. Both 60 Vbeta primers and 13 Jbeta primers went into the PCR. TCRdb keeps only in-frame clones here, not all; method: immunoSEQ multiplex PCR. The data hold some 120,000 clones, with around a tenth observed a single time. The material sequenced was PBMCs. Receptors were obtained from a man aged 25 to 45 in good health and CMV-seronegative.

This rearrangement joins TRBV11-2 to TRBJ1-1; 7 positions match TRBD1. Trimming at V came to 7 bases and at J to 1 base, leaving 18 bases not matched to a gene. CDR3 size: 18 residues. CDR1 is SGHAT and CDR2 is FQNNGV in the germline V gene. The DNA of the CDR3 is TGTGCCAGCACCCAAAGGGTTACCTGGGACAGACCGAACACTGAAGCTTTCTTT. Its protein product is CASTQRVTWDRPNTEAFF.

This clone was recorded a few times. The chain couples TRBV7-6 to TRBJ2-3; 12 bases line up with TRBD2. The CDR3 is 14 residues long. The J segment lost 7 bases and the V segment lost 5 bases, leaving 4 bases of the junction unmatched. CDR1 is SGHVS, CDR2 FNYEAQ, per germline. CDR3 sequence (DNA): TGTGCCAGCAGCGCAAGGACTAGCGGGAATACGCAGTATTTT. Its translation is CASSARTSGNTQYF.

This clone was detected only a few times. The gene calls are TRBV27 and TRBJ1-2, with TRBD1 as a possible D gene (6 bases). Trimming removed 6 bases at V and 4 bases at J, with 15 bases between. CDR3 length: 14 residues. Per the germline V gene, CDR1 is MNHEY and CDR2 is SMNVEV (reference sequence). CDR3 residues: CASRRSGVGYGYTF. DNA of the CDR3: TGTGCCAGCAGAAGATCAGGGGTGGGCTATGGCTACACCTTC.

There are a few counts of this clone. The chain carries TRBV18 and TRBJ1-1, with 8 bases that match TRBD1. CDR1 is KGHSH and CDR2 is LQKENI in the germline V gene. The CDR3 extends over 15 amino acids. V was clipped by 2 bases and J by 4 bases; unmatched bases: 6. CDR3 amino acids: CASSPSGTGGTEAFF. In DNA form, the CDR3 reads TGTGCCAGCTCACCATCCGGGACAGGAGGCACTGAAGCTTTCTTT.

This clone has only a few counts. This chain uses TRBV6-5 with TRBJ2-2; perhaps TRBD1 as D (5 bases). Trimming cost V 2 bases and J 2 bases, with 9 bases left between them. The CDR3 length is 15 residues. In germline, CDR1 is MNHEY, CDR2 SVGAGI. Written as DNA, the CDR3 is TGTGCCAGCAGTTACCCGACAGTTAACACCGGGGAGCTGTTTTTT. Translating it yields CASSYPTVNTGELFF.

This clone showed up just a few times. The J gene is TRBJ2-7, the V gene TRBV9, with 7 bases identical to TRBD2. CDR3 length: 15 amino acids. V lost 0 bases to trimming and J lost 2 bases; unmatched junction nucleotides: 5. From germline, CDR1 is SGDLS and CDR2 YYNGEE. CDR3 sequence reads: CASSVGAGDTYEQYF. The CDR3, as DNA: TGTGCCAGCAGCGTAGGTGCGGGGGATACCTACGAGCAGTACTTC.

CDR3 protein: CASRNSRDTGELFF. In DNA form, the CDR3 reads TGTGCCAGCAGGAATTCCAGGGACACCGGGGAGCTGTTTTTT. V gene TRBV6-6 combines with J gene TRBJ2-2; TRBD1 is a possible D gene (5 bases). Germline assignment: CDR1 MNHNY and CDR2 SVGAGI (reference sequence). The CDR3 extends over 14 amino acids. The ends were cut back, 6 bases at V and 3 bases at J, with 11 bases in the middle.

V is TRBV5-1 and J is TRBJ2-5, with 7 positions matching TRBD1. The trim removed 4 bases at V and 4 bases at J, leaving 4 bases unmatched. Germline lookup yields CDR1 SGHRS and CDR2 YFSETQ. The CDR3 totals 13 residues. The CDR3 is CASSLRTGETQYF. CDR3 DNA: TGCGCCAGCAGCCTGCGGACAGGAGAGACCCAGTACTTC.

The sample holds a few counts of this clone. V and J are TRBV10-3 and TRBJ2-2; the match to TRBD1 covers 10 bases. V lost 2 bases, J lost 6 bases, and 0 bases stayed unmatched. The germline V gene encodes CDR1 ENHRY and CDR2 SYGVKD. The CDR3 is 14 amino acids. CDR3: CAISEGQGAGELFF. CDR3 DNA: TGTGCCATCAGTGAGGGACAGGGGGCCGGGGAGCTGTTTTTT.

This clone was seen only a few times. J is TRBJ1-5 and V is TRBV5-1; 9 nucleotides agree with TRBD1. V shed 4 bases and J 2 bases; nucleotides not matched to a gene: 1. Germline values: CDR1 SGHRS, CDR2 YFSETQ. There are 14 residues in the CDR3. CDR3 residues: CASSRTGGNQPQHF. The DNA for the CDR3 is TGCGCCAGCAGCCGGACAGGGGGCAATCAGCCCCAGCATTTT.

The chain links TRBV5-1 to TRBJ2-5, with D unresolved. Deletions cut 2 bases from V and 1 base from J, with 12 bases between. The CDR3 has 15 amino acids. Per the germline V gene, CDR1 is SGHRS and CDR2 is YFSETQ. The DNA of the CDR3 is TGCGCCAGCAGCTTTATCGGTGCGGTCCAAGAGACCCAGTACTTC. Encoded protein: CASSFIGAVQETQYF.

This clone was picked up a small number of times. This chain uses TRBV30 with TRBJ1-2; 7 bases align to TRBD1. The J segment lost 6 bases and the V segment lost 0 bases, leaving 10 bases of the junction unmatched. This CDR3 region has 15 residues. CDR1 and CDR2 (germline): GTSNPN, SVGIG (reference sequence). The chain's CDR3 is CAWSVTYRDSNGYTF. CDR3 bases: TGTGCCTGGAGTGTAACATACCGGGACAGTAATGGCTACACCTTC.

This clone was detected a few times. The chain combines TRBV27 with TRBJ2-5; D is perhaps TRBD1 (6 bases). This CDR3 spans 13 amino acids. Germline V lookup: CDR1 MNHEY, CDR2 SMNVEV (reference sequence). Trimming removed 5 bases at V and 7 bases at J, with 14 bases between. CDR3 region: CASSPDSRGTQYF. The CDR3 nucleotides are TGTGCCAGCAGTCCGGACAGTCGAGGGACCCAGTACTTC.

This clone has just a few counts. V usage is TRBV18 and J usage is TRBJ1-4, with D perhaps TRBD1 (6 bases). V shed 1 base and J shed 10 bases, with 19 bases lying between them. CDR1 is KGHSH and CDR2 is LQKENI in the germline V gene. The length of the CDR3 is 16 residues. CDR3 sequence (DNA): TGTGCCAGCTCACCACAAATTGGGACAACGACGGGAAAACTGTTTTTT. This encodes CASSPQIGTTTGKLFF.

The chain uses TRBV19 and TRBJ2-6; 9 bases are shared with TRBD1. V was pared by 5 bases and J by 3 bases, with 5 bases of the junction left unmatched. The CDR3 loop spans 16 amino acids. Germline V gene lookup returns CDR1 LNHDA and CDR2 SQIVND (reference sequence). CDR3 nucleotide sequence: TGTGCCAGTAGTGCGGGACAGGGAATTGGGGCCAACGTCCTGACTTTC. Its translation is CASSAGQGIGANVLTF.